This T cell receptor (beta chain) was captured by sequencing in a study of cytomegalovirus exposure and HLA in healthy donors. Whole-study findings and limits: Previously analyzed data showed that most TCR beta V segments were productive at a frequency of about 90% or about 30%.

Germline CDR1 WNHNN, CDR2 SYGVQD (reference sequence). After removal of 10 bases from V and 4 bases from J, the junction contained 6 bases not matched to a gene. The CDR3 spans 12 residues. In the case of this clone: The target antigen is unknown.

This PCR relied on a set of 60 Vbeta primers and 13 Jbeta primers. The method was immunoSEQ multiplex PCR; TCRdb's version includes in-frame clones alone and lacks a portion of them. The repertoire consists of 160,000 or so clones, with roughly 80% occurring once and the leading ten covering about 6.4%. Sequenced: PBMCs. This receptor was identified in a woman between 50 and 59 years old in good health and CMV-seropositive. The chain uses TRBV10-1 and TRBJ2-7; 8 bases are a match to TRBD1. The CDR3 DNA reads as TGCGCCACCTCGGACAGGGCTTACGAGCAGTACTTC. Its protein is CATSDRAYEQYF.